This T cell receptor (beta chain) was captured by sequencing in a study of identifying expanded T cells in peripheral blood. Study-level findings and limits: Clone count variance between approximately two-week samples rose with total template count. Over approximately two and four weeks, about 15 and 19 clones changed, versus around 1.3 between replicates.

In germline, CDR1 is MDHEN, CDR2 SYDVKM. J gave up 4 bases and V 3 bases, and 7 bases lay outside the gene matches. CDR3 size: 15 residues. During the collection period, no donor immune events like infections were recorded. Sequencing used immunoSEQ multiplex PCR; TCRdb keeps in-frame clones, though not all of them. The table includes about 100,000 clones, about 91% detected once. This clone has just one count. What it binds is unknown. The sequenced sample consisted of blood. This receptor was identified in a person between 18 and 69 years old in good health. The chain carries TRBV28 and TRBJ2-3; 7 bases match TRBD2. The CDR3 bases are TGTGCCAGCAGTTTGGAACGGGAGGTACCAGATACGCAGTATTTT. This gives the protein CASSLEREVPDTQYF.